The entry below gives a single T cell receptor beta chain sequence along with its context. Original processing methods: Estimation of nucleated cell counts was performed using reference gene primer amplification. Produced via immunoSEQ multiplex PCR; TCRdb's table is partial and in-frame only. V and J calls and clone size are given by that table; D and trimming were obtained from the DNA. The top ten clones hold about 24% of a sample with about 98,000 clones, 75% to 85% of them seen once. The data stem from a study of blood T cell repertoires in COVID-19. Across the study: Both acute and convalescent COVID-19 samples were obtained from the United States, Italy and Spain.

Trimming left V 3 bases short and J 4 bases short, with 10 bases between. Germline CDR1 SGHVS, CDR2 FQNEAQ. This CDR3 contains 14 residues. The chain couples TRBV7-8 to TRBJ2-1; D is ambiguous. The sequence was obtained from a man between 65 and 85 years old with acute or convalescent COVID-19. The sequenced sample was peripheral blood. The CDR3 sequence is CASSLGQTYNEQFF. For the CDR3, the DNA is TGTGCCAGCAGCTTGGGCCAGACATACAATGAGCAGTTCTTC.